This T cell receptor (beta chain) was profiled in a study of shared clonotypes between healthy human individuals. Sequencing used immunoSEQ multiplex PCR; TCRdb keeps in-frame clones, though not all of them. This sample has about 460,000 clones, with around 77% found just once. Germline CDR1 SGHRS, CDR2 YFSETQ. Trimming took 6 bases from V and 2 from J; bases not matched to a gene: 5. The CDR3 has 15 residues. The chain links TRBV5-1 to TRBJ2-2, with 9 bases identical to TRBD2. Sequencing was carried out using PBMCs. This sequence was found in a middle-aged woman in good health. Some clones in this sample may be carry-over from other donors' samples. CDR3 coding DNA: TGCGCCAGCAACCGACTAGCGGACAACACCGGGGAGCTGTTTTTT. Its protein is CASNRLADNTGELFF.